This TCR beta chain was profiled in a study of CXCR3-negative and CXCR3-positive naive CD8 T cells. General study findings and limits: Across naive subsets, surface CD5 expression was comparable, and TCR strength was inferred from properties of the TRB CDR3. Naive cells with CXCR3 showed TRB CDR3s that were more hydrophobic than those in CXCR3-negative naive cells.

The libraries of TRB cDNA were prepared using 5' RACE with UMI labels. TCRdb processed the 5' RACE reads again and assigns one entry to each CDR3 protein, with no DNA. The sample has over 150,000 distinct CDR3 sequences. The CDR3 sequence is 13 residues long. Germline V lookup: CDR1 SGHKS, CDR2 YYEKEE (reference sequence). As for this clonotype: Its antigen is still unknown.

The sample taken for sequencing was naive CXCR3+ CD8+ T cells from blood. Subset here: CD45RO-CCR7+CD27+CD95- naive CD8+ T cells expressing CXCR3 (TNR3+). The TCR originated in a human donor in good health. Some clones in this sample may be carry-over from other donors' samples. V usage is TRBV5-5 and J usage is TRBJ2-1; TCRdb proposes TRBD2, but this gene call is untestable without DNA. The CDR3: CASSFLLRGEQFF.